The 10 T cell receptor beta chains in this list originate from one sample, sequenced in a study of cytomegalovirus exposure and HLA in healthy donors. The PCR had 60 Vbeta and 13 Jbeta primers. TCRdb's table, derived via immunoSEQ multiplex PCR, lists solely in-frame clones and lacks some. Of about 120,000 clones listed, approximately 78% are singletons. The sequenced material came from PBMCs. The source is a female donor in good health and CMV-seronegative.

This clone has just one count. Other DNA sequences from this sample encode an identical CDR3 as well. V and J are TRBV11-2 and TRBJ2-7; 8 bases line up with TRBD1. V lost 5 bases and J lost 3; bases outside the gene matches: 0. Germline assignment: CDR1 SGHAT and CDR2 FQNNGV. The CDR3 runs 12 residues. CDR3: CASSGQGYEQYF. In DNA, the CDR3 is TGTGCCAGCAGCGGACAGGGCTACGAGCAGTACTTC.

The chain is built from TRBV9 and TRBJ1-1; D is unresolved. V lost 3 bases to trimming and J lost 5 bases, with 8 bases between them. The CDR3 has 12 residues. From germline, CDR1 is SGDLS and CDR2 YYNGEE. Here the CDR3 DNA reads TGTGCCAGCAGCGCGACGGGGACTGAAGCTTTCTTT. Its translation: CASSATGTEAFF.

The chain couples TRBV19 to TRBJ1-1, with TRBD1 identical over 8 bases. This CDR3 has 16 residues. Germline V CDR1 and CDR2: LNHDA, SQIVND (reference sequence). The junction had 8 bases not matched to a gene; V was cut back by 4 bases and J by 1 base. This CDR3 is CASSTRFRGQNTEAFF. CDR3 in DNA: TGTGCCAGTAGTACCCGTTTCAGGGGGCAGAACACTGAAGCTTTCTTT.

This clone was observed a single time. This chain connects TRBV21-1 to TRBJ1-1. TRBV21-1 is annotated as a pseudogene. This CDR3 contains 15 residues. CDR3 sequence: CASSTRGAPLTEAFF. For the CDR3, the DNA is TGTGCCAGCAGCACCCGCGGGGCCCCCTTAACTGAAGCTTTCTTT.

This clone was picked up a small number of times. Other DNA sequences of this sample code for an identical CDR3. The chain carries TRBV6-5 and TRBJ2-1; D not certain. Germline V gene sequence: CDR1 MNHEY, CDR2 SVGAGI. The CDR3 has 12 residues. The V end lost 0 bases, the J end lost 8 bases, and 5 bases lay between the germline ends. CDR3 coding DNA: TGTGCCAGCAGTTACTCTGCGGATGAGCAGTTCTTC. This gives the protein CASSYSADEQFF.

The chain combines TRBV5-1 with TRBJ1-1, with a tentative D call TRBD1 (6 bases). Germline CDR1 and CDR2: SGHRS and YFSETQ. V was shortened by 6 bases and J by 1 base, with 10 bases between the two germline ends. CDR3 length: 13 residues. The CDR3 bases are TGCGCCAGCACGGACAGTTCGAACACTGAAGCTTTCTTT. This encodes CASTDSSNTEAFF.

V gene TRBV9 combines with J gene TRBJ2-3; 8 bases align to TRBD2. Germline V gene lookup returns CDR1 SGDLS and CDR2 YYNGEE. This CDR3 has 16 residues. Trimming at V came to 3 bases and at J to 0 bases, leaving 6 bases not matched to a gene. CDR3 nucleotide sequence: TGTGCCAGCAGCGGCGGACTAGCAGCTAGCACAGATACGCAGTATTTT. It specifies CASSGGLAASTDTQYF.

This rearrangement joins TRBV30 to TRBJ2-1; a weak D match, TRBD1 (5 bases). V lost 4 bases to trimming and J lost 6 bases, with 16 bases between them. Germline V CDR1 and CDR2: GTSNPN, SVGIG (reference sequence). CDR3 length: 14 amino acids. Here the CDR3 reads CAWTPQAVVNEQFF. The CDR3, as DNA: TGTGCCTGGACCCCACAGGCGGTAGTCAATGAGCAGTTCTTC.

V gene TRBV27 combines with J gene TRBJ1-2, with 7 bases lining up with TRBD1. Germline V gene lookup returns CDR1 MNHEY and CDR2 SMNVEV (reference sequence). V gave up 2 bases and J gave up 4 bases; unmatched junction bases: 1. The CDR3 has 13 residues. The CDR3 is CASSLQGGYGYTF. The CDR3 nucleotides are TGTGCCAGCAGTTTACAGGGGGGCTATGGCTACACCTTC.

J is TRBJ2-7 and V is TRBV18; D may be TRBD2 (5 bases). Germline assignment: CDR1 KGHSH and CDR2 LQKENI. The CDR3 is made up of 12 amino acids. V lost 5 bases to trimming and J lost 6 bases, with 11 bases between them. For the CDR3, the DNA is TGTGCCAGCTCAGCTCTAGCTCCCGAGCAGTACTTC. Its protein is CASSALAPEQYF.